This T cell receptor beta chain appears in the sequencing data of a study of Ad26.COV2.S vaccination and SARS-CoV-2 variants. Repertoires were generated with immunoSEQ multiplex PCR, while TCRdb's copy carries only in-frame clones and drops some. The sample gives a few hundred thousand clones, about 89% of which show up once; 1.9% is in the top ten. This sample's treatment: roughly 19 received Ad26.COV2.S at low or high dose, single or two shots; about 5 received placebo; per-sample allocation not given. Vaccine and placebo recipients were sampled on day 63 after the first injection. An Ad26 vector carrying the Wuhan-strain SARS-CoV-2 spike served as the vaccine. Trimming shortened V by 2 bases and J by 4 bases, and 12 bases separated the two germline ends. There are 14 residues in the CDR3. Germline loops: CDR1 SGHRS, CDR2 YFSETQ.

The gene calls are TRBV5-1 and TRBJ1-2; D is undetermined. The sequencing used peripheral blood, collected in a trial of Ad26.COV2.S vaccine versus placebo. The source of this sequence is a person between 18 and 65 years old who received the Ad26.COV2.S COVID-19 vaccine or a placebo. CDR3 in DNA: TGCGCCAGCAGCTTTGAGGGTTCGAGCTATGGCTACACCTTC. This gives the protein CASSFEGSSYGYTF. The full variable domain, in which reference TRBV5-1 and TRBJ1-2 provide the parts outside the CDR3, is KAGVTQTPRYLIKTRGQQVTLSCSPISGHRSVSWYQQTPGQGLQFLFEYFSETQRNKGNFPGRFSGRQFSNSRSEMNVSTLELGDSALYLCASSFEGSSYGYTFGSGTRLTVV.